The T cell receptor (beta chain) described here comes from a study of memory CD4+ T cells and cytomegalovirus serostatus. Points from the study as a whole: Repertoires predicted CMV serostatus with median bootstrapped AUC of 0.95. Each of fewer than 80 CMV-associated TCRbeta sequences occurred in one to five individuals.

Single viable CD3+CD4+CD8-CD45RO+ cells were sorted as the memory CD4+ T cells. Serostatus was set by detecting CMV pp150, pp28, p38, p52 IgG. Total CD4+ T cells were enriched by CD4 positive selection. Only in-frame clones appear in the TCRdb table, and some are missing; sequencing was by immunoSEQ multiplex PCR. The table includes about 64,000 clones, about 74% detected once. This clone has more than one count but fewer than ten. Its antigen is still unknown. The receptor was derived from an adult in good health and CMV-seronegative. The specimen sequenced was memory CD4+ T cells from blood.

The CDR3 region has the DNA TGTGCCAGCAGCTTGACTGGAGCGACGAACACTGAAGCTTTCTTT. Translation gives CASSLTGATNTEAFF. The chain carries TRBV5-4 and TRBJ1-1; D is ambiguous. The CDR3 totals 15 residues. Germline V lookup: CDR1 SGHNT, CDR2 YYREEE (reference sequence). The V and J ends lost 1 base and 1 base respectively, with 11 bases between them.